This TCR beta chain was sequenced for a study of blood T cells in healthy people across ages. Together with a sample-barcoded 5' primer, a J-beta primer mix was included in a second PCR lasting roughly 7 to 11 cycles. One entry per CDR3 protein, called by TCRdb with MiXCR from the 5' RACE reads. Among some 1.7 million distinct CDR3 sequences listed, roughly 27% were seen once. CDR3 length equals 15 residues. The germline gives CDR1 LGHNA, CDR2 YSLEER. Trimming shortened V by 1 base and J by 15 bases, and 21 bases separated the two germline ends. In its sample, this clonotype was seen a few times. The chain links TRBV4-3 to TRBJ1-4; tentative D call: TRBD1 (5 bases). The sequence came from a woman aged 25 to 39 in good health. The sequencing input was blood. CDR3 amino acids: CASSQVPFGRAGMFF. For the CDR3, the DNA is TGCGCCAGCAGCCAAGTGCCGTTCGGCAGGGCCGGCATGTTTTTT.